The TCR beta chain under discussion was sequenced for a study of blood T cell repertoires in COVID-19. Study-wide context: The analysed material was cDNA or gDNA that came from T cells, B-cell-depleted T cells, or PBMCs.

The V end was cut by 4 bases, the J end by 4 bases, with 19 bases between. From germline, CDR1 is KGHSH and CDR2 LQKENI. The CDR3 length is 16 residues. Clones were read by immunoSEQ multiplex PCR, and TCRdb kept only the in-frame ones, dropping some. Among about 190,000 clones listed, about nine tenths were seen once. V usage is TRBV18 and J usage is TRBJ1-2, with a tentative D call TRBD1 (6 bases). This receptor was obtained from a man aged 40-55 years with acute or convalescent COVID-19. Sequencing was done on a sample of peripheral blood. This CDR3 reads CASSLQQDTRGYGYTF. Written as DNA, the CDR3 is TGTGCCAGCTCACTACAACAGGATACCAGGGGCTATGGCTACACCTTC.